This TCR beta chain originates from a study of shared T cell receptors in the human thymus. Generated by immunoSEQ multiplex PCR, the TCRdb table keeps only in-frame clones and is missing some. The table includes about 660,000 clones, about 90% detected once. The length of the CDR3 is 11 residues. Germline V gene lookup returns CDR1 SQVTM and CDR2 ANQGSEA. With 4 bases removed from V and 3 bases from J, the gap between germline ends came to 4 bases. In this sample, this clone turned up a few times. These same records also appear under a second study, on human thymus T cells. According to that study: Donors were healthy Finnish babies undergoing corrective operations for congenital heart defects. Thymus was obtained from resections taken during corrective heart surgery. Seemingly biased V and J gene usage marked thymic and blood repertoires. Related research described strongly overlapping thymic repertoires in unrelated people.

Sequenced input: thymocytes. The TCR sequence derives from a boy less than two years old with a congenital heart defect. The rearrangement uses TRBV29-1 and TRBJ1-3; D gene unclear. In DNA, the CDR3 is TGCAGCGTTGTGAGTGGAAACACCATATATTTT. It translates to CSVVSGNTIYF.